One and the same sample provided the 8 T cell receptor beta chains below, sequenced in a study of cytomegalovirus exposure and HLA in healthy donors. The PCR made use of 60 Vbeta and 13 Jbeta primers. The assay was immunoSEQ multiplex PCR, and TCRdb's table has in-frame clones only and misses some. Here the sample spans about 170,000 clones, 84% being singletons. Input material: PBMCs. The receptors derive from a boy younger than 10 in good health and CMV-seronegative.

A few counts support this clone. The V gene is TRBV19, the J gene TRBJ1-5; D is undetermined. The CDR3 is made up of 13 amino acids. The V end lost 3 bases, the J end lost 5 bases, and 8 bases lay between the germline ends. Per the germline V gene, CDR1 is LNHDA and CDR2 is SQIVND (reference sequence). The CDR3 DNA reads as TGTGCCAGTAGTATCGGGAGGGATCAGCCCCAGCATTTT. Its translation: CASSIGRDQPQHF.

The chain carries TRBV6-5 and TRBJ2-2, with 8 bases aligning to TRBD1. CDR1 is MNHEY, CDR2 SVGAGI, per germline. The CDR3 extends over 15 amino acids. V was pared by 6 bases and J by 1 base, with 4 bases of the junction left unmatched. The CDR3 reads CASSAGTGNTGELFF. The CDR3 DNA reads TGTGCCAGCAGCGCCGGGACAGGGAACACCGGGGAGCTGTTTTTT.

This clone was seen just once. The V gene is TRBV28, the J gene TRBJ2-7; perhaps TRBD2 as D (7 bases). This CDR3 is 15 amino acids long. V dropped 7 bases and J dropped 0 bases, with 16 bases sitting between them. Germline V CDR1 and CDR2: MDHEN, SYDVKM. The CDR3 DNA reads as TGTGCCAGCACCTGGGGGGCTAGCGGCTCCTACGAGCAGTACTTC. It yields the protein CASTWGASGSYEQYF.

The DNA for the CDR3 is TGTGCCAGCAGCCCTCGGGTCAAGCTTAATACGCAGTATTTT. It translates to CASSPRVKLNTQYF. The genes are TRBV14 and TRBJ2-3; D gene unclear. CDR1 is SGHDN, CDR2 FVKESK, per germline. The CDR3 is 14 residues long. Trimming took off 4 bases at V and 7 bases at J, with 15 bases between the two ends.

CDR3 region: CASSEFGGPGNQPQHF. In DNA form, the CDR3 reads TGTGCCAGCAGTGAATTCGGGGGGCCTGGCAATCAGCCCCAGCATTTT. V and J are TRBV6-1 and TRBJ1-5, with a possible D match to TRBD1 (6 bases). Germline values: CDR1 MNHNS, CDR2 SASEGT. This CDR3 is built from 16 residues. Deletions cut 2 bases from V and 2 bases from J, with 13 bases between.

This clone was observed once. Here the CDR3 DNA reads TGCGCCAGCAGCCAAGATCCGGGTCCCGCCGTCTACGAGCAGTACTTC. Encoded protein: CASSQDPGPAVYEQYF. V usage is TRBV4-1 and J usage is TRBJ2-5; D gene unclear. The J call may not be correct, given that the DNA end is closer to TRBJ2-7. The germline V gene encodes CDR1 MGHRA and CDR2 YSYEKL. This CDR3 is built from 16 residues.

This chain links TRBV5-4 with TRBJ2-1; 10 bases map to TRBD1. Trimming cost V 5 bases and J 0 bases; bases outside gene matches: 11. The germline CDR1 and CDR2 sequences are SGHNT and YYREEE (reference sequence). The CDR3 is 18 amino acids. As DNA, the CDR3 is TGTGCCAGCAGACCTGACAGGGGGCCCAAGCCCTCCTACAATGAGCAGTTCTTC. This encodes CASRPDRGPKPSYNEQFF.

V and J are TRBV29-1 and TRBJ1-2, with a tentative D call TRBD1 (6 bases). Per germline, CDR1 SQVTM and CDR2 ANQGSEA. The CDR3 spans 11 residues. Trimming took 0 bases from V and 8 from J, leaving 7 bases between them. The CDR3 DNA reads as TGCAGCGTTGAAGACAGGGGCGGCTACACCTTC. Amino acid sequence: CSVEDRGGYTF.